This record looks at one T cell receptor beta chain sequence and its context. The antigen is undetermined. The final CDR3 position lacks the conserved phenylalanine or tryptophan, pointing to a likely read error. Because the CDR3's place on the DNA is in doubt, the DNA is left out and the CDR3 is given as listed by TCRdb. The data were obtained in a study of cytomegalovirus exposure and HLA in healthy donors. Study-level results: Analyzed later, association rates of TCRs varied across HLA loci, with DRB1 most and HLA-C fewest. In a later analysis, at a false discovery rate of 0.05, roughly 17,000 TCR beta sequences were associated with HLA alleles.

Termini included, the CDR3 measures 10 amino acids. Vbeta (60) and Jbeta (13) primers were used in the PCR. In the study's own analysis: Later reanalysis found roughly 80 million unique TCR beta chains, around 9.9 million of them shared. Data came from immunoSEQ multiplex PCR; TCRdb stores just in-frame clones and leaves some out. V and J calls plus clone size are reproduced from that table; the DNA served to infer D and trimming. The table lists 110,000 to 150,000 clones, 65% to 80% of them singletons. This TCR came from a woman aged 40 to 50 in good health and CMV-seronegative. Sequenced sample: PBMCs. The chain employs TRBV21-1 and TRBJ1-5. TRBV21-1 is reported as a pseudogene. The CDR3 loop reads CASSDSTGRV.